This T cell receptor (beta chain) is drawn from a study of identical twins. The CDR3 length is 16 residues. V lost 0 bases and J 7 bases, leaving 17 bases between the germline ends. Germline V gene sequence: CDR1 SGHRS, CDR2 YFSETQ. Carrying unique molecular identifiers, the cDNA also gained a universal primer site through template switching. TCRdb recomputed calls from the 5' RACE reads with MiXCR, one row per CDR3 protein. Of some 790,000 distinct CDR3 sequences in the sample, 15% to 20% were seen once. This sample was shared with a second study, whose subject was T cells expressing NK-cell markers. That work adds: HCMV seropositivity marked seven of the eight sequenced donors; one was seronegative. With an anti-gamma-delta TCR antibody, sorting in several experiments was kept to alpha-beta TCR T cells.

The TCR sequence derives from a woman aged 18-35 years in good health. The rearrangement links TRBV5-1 to TRBJ2-1; no clear D. Sequencing was carried out using PBMCs. CDR3 in amino acids: CASSLEVTAQPNEQFF. CDR3 DNA: TGCGCCAGCAGCTTGGAGGTCACCGCTCAACCTAATGAGCAGTTCTTC.